These 5 T cell receptor beta chains originate from one sample sequenced in a study of T-cell memory formation after mild COVID-19. TCRdb processed the 5' RACE reads anew with MiXCR; each CDR3 protein has one entry. The sample records hundreds of thousands of distinct CDR3 sequences, around 27% being singletons. The sample taken for sequencing was PBMCs or a T cell subset sorted from them (not recorded which). The source is an adult woman who had mild COVID-19 (a few samples of this study predate the infection). Cell type and time point are not known.

This clonotype was seen only a few times. The chain carries TRBV12-3 or TRBV12-4 and TRBJ2-2; D ambiguous. V gave up 5 bases and J gave up 3 bases, with 4 bases separating them. The CDR3 has 12 residues. CDR3 sequence reads: CASSEYTGELFF. The CDR3 DNA sequence: TGTGCCAGCAGTGAGTACACCGGGGAGCTGTTTTTT.

The V call is TRBV5-1, the J call TRBJ2-7; 7 bases match TRBD2. In germline, CDR1 is SGHRS, CDR2 YFSETQ. The CDR3 spans 18 residues. The V segment lost 2 bases and the J segment 0 bases; nucleotides outside the gene matches: 14. DNA for the CDR3: TGCGCCAGCAGCTTAACCCCCACCCGGGACTACAGCTCCTACGAGCAGTACTTC. Protein product: CASSLTPTRDYSSYEQYF.

The V call is TRBV12-3 or TRBV12-4, the J call TRBJ2-3; 7 bases align to TRBD2. The V gene end was trimmed by 4 bases and the J gene end by 3 bases; junction bases not matched to a gene: 7. This CDR3 region has 15 residues. The CDR3 loop reads CASSSPGGVTDTQYF. DNA of the CDR3: TGTGCCAGCAGTTCGCCGGGGGGTGTTACAGATACGCAGTATTTT.

This clonotype showed up just a few times. The CDR3 loop reads CASSARDSRETQYF. The CDR3 nucleotides are TGTGCCAGCAGCGCCCGGGACAGTCGGGAGACCCAGTACTTC. The rearrangement links TRBV7-9 to TRBJ2-5; 7 bases are a match to TRBD1. The V gene's germline CDR1 is SEHNR and CDR2 FQNEAQ (reference sequence). This CDR3 is 14 amino acids long. The junction had 8 bases not matched to a gene; V was cut back by 5 bases and J by 5 bases.

This chain uses TRBV9 with TRBJ2-3; D possibly corresponds to TRBD1 (7 bases). Trimming took 0 bases from V and 4 from J, leaving 12 bases between them. The CDR3 length is 15 residues. Germline values: CDR1 SGDLS, CDR2 YYNGEE. DNA for the CDR3: TGTGCCAGCAGCGTAGTGCAGGGGGGTCCAGATACGCAGTATTTT. Its translation: CASSVVQGGPDTQYF.